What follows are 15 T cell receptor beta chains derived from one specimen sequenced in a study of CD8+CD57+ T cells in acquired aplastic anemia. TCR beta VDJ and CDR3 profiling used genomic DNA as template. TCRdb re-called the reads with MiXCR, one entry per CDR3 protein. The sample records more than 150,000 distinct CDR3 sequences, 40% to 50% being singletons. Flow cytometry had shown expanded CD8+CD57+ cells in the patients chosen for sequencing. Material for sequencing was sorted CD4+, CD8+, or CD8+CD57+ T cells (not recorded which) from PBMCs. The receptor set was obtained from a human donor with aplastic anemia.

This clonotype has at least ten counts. CDR3 loop: CSAGRSSYNEQFF. The DNA of the CDR3 is TGCAGTGCCGGGAGGAGCTCCTACAATGAGCAGTTCTTC. The chain carries TRBV29-1 and TRBJ2-1; 7 bases agree with TRBD2. Germline assignment: CDR1 SQVTM and CDR2 ANQGSEA. The CDR3 is 13 amino acids.

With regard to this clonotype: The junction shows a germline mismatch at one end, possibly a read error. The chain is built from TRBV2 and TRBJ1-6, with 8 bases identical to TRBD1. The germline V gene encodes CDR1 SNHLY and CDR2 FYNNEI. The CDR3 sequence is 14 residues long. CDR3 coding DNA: TGTGCCAGCAGGACGGACAGGGATAGTTCACCCCCCCACTTT. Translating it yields CASRTDRDSSPPHF.

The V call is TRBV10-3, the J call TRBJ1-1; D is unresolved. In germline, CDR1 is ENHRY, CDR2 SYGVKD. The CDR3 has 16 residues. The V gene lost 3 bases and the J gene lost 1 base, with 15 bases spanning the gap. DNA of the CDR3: TGTGCCATCAGTGAACCCCGCGGCACCTCGAACACTGAAGCTTTCTTT. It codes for CAISEPRGTSNTEAFF.

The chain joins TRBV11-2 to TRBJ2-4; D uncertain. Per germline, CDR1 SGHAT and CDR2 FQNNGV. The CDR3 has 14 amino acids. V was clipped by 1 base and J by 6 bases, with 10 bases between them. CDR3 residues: CASSLVQSTNIQYF. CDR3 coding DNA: TGTGCCAGCAGCTTAGTTCAGTCCACAAACATTCAGTACTTC.

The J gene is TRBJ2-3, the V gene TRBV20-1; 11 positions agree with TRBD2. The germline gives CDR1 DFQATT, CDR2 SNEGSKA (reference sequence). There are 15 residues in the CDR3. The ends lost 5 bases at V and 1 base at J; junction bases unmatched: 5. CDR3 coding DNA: TGCAGTGCTGCCGCACTAGCGGGGGGCACAGATACGCAGTATTTT. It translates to CSAAALAGGTDTQYF.

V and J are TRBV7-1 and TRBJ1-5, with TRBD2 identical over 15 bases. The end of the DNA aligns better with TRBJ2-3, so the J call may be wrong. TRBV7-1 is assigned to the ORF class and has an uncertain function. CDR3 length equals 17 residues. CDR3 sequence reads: CASSSSGTSGRRDTQYF. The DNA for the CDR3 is TGTGCCAGCAGCTCCTCCGGGACTAGCGGGAGGCGAGATACGCAGTATTTT.

CDR3: CASSDGSVLPNTIYF. As DNA, the CDR3 is TGTGCCAGCAGTGATGGGAGCGTTTTGCCGAACACCATATATTTT. The chain recombines TRBV2 with TRBJ1-3; D unresolved. The CDR3 is made up of 15 amino acids. Trimming removed 3 bases from V and 7 bases from J, with 16 bases in between. Per germline, CDR1 SNHLY and CDR2 FYNNEI. The entire variable domain, with the rest obtained from reference TRBV2 and TRBJ1-3, is as follows: EPEVTQTPSHQVTQMGQEVILRCVPISNHLYFYWYRQILGQKVEFLVSFYNNEISEKSEIFDDQFSVERPDGSNFTLKIRSTKLEDSAMYFCASSDGSVLPNTIYFGEGSWLTVV.

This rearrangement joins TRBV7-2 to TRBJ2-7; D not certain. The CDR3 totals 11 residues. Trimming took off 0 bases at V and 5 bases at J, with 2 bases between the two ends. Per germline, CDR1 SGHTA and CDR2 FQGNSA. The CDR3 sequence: CASSLADEQYF. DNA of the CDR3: TGTGCCAGCAGCTTAGCGGACGAGCAGTACTTC.

The CDR3 sequence is CASSYDSLREQYF. CDR3 in DNA: TGTGCCAGCAGTTACGACAGTCTACGGGAGCAGTACTTC. This sequence joins TRBV2 and TRBJ2-7; tentative D call: TRBD1 (5 bases). CDR1 and CDR2 (germline): SNHLY, FYNNEI. CDR3 length: 13 amino acids. The V end was cut by 5 bases, the J end by 7 bases, with 15 bases between.

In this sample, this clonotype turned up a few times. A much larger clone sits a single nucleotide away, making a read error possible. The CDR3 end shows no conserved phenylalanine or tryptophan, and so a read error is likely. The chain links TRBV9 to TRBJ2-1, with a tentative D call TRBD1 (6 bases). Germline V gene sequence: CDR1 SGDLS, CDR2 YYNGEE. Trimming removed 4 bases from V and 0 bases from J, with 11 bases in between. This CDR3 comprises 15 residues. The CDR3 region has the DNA TGTGCCAGCAGCACTCAGGGGAGCTCCTACAATGAGCAGTTCTCC. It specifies CASSTQGSSYNEQFS.

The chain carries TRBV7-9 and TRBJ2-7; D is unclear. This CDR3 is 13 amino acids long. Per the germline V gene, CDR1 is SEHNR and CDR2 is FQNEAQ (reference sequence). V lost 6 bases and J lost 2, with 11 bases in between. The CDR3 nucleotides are TGTGCCAGCAGAGAAGACACGGCCTACGAGCAGTACTTC. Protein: CASREDTAYEQYF.

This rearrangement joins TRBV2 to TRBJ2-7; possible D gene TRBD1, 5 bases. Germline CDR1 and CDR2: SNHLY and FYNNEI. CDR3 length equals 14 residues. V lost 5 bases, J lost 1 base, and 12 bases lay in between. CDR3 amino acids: CASSYSDSSYEQYF. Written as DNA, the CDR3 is TGTGCCAGCAGTTACTCCGACAGTTCCTACGAGCAGTACTTC.

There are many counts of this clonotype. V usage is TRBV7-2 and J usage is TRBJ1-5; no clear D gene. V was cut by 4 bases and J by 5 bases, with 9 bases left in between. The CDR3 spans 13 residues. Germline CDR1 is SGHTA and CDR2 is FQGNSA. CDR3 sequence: CASSWRPDQPQHF. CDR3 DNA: TGTGCCAGCAGCTGGCGGCCGGATCAGCCCCAGCATTTT.

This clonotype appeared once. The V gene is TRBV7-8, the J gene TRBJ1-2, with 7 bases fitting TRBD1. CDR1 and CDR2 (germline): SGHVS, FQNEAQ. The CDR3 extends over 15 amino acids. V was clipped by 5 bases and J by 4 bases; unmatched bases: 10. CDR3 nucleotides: TGTGCCAGCAGCCGTGACAGGGTCGCGACCTATGGCTACACCTTC. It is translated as CASSRDRVATYGYTF. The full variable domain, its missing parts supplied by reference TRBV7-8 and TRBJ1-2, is GAGVSQSPRYKVAKRGQDVALRCDPISGHVSLFWYQQALGQGPEFLTYFQNEAQLDKSGLPSDRFFAERPEGSVSTLKIQRTQQEDSAVYLCASSRDRVATYGYTFGSGTRLTVV.

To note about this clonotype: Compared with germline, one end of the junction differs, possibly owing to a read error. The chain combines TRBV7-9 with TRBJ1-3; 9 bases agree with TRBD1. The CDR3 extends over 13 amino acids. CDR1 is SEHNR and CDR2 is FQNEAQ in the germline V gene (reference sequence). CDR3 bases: TGTGCCAGCAGCCCCCATCAGTCGACAGGGGGGGATTTT. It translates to CASSPHQSTGGDF.